This T cell receptor beta chain was captured by sequencing in a study of blood T cell repertoires in COVID-19. Study as a whole: Italy, Spain and the United States were the sources of the convalescent and acute COVID-19 samples. In each case, the material was cDNA or gDNA derived from T cells, B-cell-depleted T cells, or PBMCs.

The protocol was immunoSEQ multiplex PCR, while the TCRdb copy is restricted to in-frame clones and leaves out a portion. The sample records a few hundred thousand clones, more than 70% being singletons. Germline V gives CDR1 PRHDT, CDR2 FYEKMQ (reference sequence). V lost 0 bases and J lost 2; bases outside the gene matches: 2. This CDR3 is 16 amino acids long. The source of this sequence is a man aged 50 or older with active or convalescent COVID-19. The chain uses TRBV13 and TRBJ2-3, with TRBD2 matching over 10 bases. Sequences were obtained from peripheral blood. CDR3 sequence (DNA): TGTGCCAGCAGCTTAGGGACTAGCGGGTACACAGATACGCAGTATTTT. Translated: CASSLGTSGYTDTQYF.